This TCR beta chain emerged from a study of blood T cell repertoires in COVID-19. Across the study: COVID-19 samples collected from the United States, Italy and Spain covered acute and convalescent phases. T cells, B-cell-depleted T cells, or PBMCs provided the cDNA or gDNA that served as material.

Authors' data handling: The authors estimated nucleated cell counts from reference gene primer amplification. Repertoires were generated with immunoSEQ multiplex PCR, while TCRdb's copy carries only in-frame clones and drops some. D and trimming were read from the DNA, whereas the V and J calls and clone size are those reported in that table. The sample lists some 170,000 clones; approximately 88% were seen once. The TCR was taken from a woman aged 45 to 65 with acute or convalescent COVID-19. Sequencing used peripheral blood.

The CDR3 loop is CASRSGRGGQFEQFF. In DNA, the CDR3 is TGTGCCAGCAGATCAGGGAGAGGGGGCCAATTTGAGCAGTTCTTC. J is TRBJ2-1 and V is TRBV27; 7 bases are shared with TRBD1. V lost 6 bases and J lost 9; bases outside the gene matches: 14. The germline V gene encodes CDR1 MNHEY and CDR2 SMNVEV (reference sequence). CDR3 length: 15 amino acids.